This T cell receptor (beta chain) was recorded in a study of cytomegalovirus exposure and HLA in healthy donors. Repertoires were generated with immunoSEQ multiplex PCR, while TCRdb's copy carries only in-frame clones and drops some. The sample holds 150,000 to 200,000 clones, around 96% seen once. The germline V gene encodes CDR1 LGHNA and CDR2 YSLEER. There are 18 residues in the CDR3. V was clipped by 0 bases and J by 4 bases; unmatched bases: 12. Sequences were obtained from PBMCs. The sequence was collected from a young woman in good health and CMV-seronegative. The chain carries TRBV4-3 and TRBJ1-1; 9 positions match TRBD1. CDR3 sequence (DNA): TGCGCCAGCAGCCAAGATGCGACAGGGGGTGGTTATCCCACTGAAGCTTTCTTT. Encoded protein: CASSQDATGGGYPTEAFF.